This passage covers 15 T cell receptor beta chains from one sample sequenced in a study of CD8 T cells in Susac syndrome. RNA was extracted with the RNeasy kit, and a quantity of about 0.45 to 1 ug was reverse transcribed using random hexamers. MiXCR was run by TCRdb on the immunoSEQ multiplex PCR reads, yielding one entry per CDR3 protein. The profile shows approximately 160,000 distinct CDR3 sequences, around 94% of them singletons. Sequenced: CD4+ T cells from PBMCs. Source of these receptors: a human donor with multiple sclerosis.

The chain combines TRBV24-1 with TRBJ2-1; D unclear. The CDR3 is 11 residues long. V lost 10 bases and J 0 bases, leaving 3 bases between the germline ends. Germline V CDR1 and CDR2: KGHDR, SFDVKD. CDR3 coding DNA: TGTGCCACTGGCTCCTACAATGAGCAGTTCTTC. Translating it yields CATGSYNEQFF.

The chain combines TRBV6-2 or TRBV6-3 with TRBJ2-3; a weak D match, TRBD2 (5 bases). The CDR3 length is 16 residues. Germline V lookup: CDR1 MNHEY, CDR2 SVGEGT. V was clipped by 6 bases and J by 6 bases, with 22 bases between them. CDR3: CASRSPRRTGRDTQYF. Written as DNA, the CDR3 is TGTGCCAGCAGATCTCCTCGCCGCACGGGAAGGGATACGCAGTATTTT.

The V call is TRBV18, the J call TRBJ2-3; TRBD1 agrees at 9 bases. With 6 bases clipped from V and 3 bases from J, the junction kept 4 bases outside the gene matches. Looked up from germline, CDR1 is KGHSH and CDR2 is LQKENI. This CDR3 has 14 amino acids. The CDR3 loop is CASSPGQGTDTQYF. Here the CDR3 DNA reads TGTGCCAGCTCGCCAGGACAGGGGACAGATACGCAGTATTTT.

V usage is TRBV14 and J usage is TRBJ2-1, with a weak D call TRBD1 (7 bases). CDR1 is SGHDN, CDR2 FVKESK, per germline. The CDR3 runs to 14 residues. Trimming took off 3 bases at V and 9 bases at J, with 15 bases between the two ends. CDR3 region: CASSHAGQRTEQFF. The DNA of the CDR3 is TGTGCCAGCAGCCACGCGGGACAGCGTACTGAGCAGTTCTTC.

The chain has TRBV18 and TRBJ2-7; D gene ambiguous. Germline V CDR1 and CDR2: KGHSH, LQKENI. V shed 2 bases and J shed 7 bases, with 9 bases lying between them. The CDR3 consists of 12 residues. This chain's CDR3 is CASSPRSPEQYF. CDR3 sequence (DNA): TGTGCCAGCTCACCAAGGTCCCCAGAGCAGTACTTC.

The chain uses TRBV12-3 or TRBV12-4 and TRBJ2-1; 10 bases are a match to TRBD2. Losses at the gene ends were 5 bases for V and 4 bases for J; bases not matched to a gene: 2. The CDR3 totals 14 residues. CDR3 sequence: CASSLSGGYNEQFF. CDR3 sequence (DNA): TGTGCCAGCAGTCTTAGCGGGGGGTACAATGAGCAGTTCTTC.

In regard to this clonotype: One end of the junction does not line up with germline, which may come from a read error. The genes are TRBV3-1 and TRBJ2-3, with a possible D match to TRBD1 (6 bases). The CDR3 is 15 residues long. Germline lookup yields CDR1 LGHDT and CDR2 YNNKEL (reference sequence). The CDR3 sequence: CASSEEASGADTQYF. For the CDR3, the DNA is TGTGCCAGCAGCGAAGAAGCGTCAGGGGCAGATACGCAGTATTTT.

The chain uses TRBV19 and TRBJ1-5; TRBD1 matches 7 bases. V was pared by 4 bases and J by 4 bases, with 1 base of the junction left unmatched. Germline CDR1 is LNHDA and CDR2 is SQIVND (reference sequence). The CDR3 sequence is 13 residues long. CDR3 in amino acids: CASSKTGNQPQHF. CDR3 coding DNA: TGTGCCAGTAGTAAGACAGGGAATCAGCCCCAGCATTTT.

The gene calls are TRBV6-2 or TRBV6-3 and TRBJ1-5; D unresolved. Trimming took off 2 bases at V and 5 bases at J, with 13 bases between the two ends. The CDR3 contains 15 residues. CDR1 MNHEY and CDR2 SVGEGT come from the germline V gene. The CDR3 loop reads CASSYPDQRDQPQHF. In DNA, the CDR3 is TGTGCCAGCAGTTACCCGGACCAACGGGATCAGCCCCAGCATTTT.

CDR3 nucleotides: TGTGCCAGCAGTGAATGGCCAGGGAGCAATCAGCCCCAGCATTTT. This encodes CASSEWPGSNQPQHF. V and J are TRBV6-1 and TRBJ1-5; possible D gene TRBD1, 5 bases. Trimming left V 2 bases short and J 1 base short, with 9 bases between. This CDR3 has 15 residues. Germline CDR1 MNHNS, CDR2 SASEGT.

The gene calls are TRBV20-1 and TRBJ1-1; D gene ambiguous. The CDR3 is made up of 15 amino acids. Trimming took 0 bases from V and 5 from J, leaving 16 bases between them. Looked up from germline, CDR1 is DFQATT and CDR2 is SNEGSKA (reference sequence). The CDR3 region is CSAREGGRLGTEAFF. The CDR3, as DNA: TGCAGTGCTAGAGAAGGAGGACGGCTGGGTACTGAAGCTTTCTTT.

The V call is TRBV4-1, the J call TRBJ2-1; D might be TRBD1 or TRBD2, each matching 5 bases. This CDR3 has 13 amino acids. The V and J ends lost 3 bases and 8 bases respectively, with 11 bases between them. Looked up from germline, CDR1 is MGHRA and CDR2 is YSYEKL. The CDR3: CASSQDWGYEQFF. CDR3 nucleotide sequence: TGCGCCAGCAGCCAGGACTGGGGCTATGAGCAGTTCTTC.

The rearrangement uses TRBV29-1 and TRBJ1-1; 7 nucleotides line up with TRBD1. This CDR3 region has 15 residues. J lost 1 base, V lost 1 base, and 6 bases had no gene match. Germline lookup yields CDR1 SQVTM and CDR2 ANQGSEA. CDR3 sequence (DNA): TGCAGCGTTGAAGGGGGGAACAGGGGGAACACTGAAGCTTTCTTT. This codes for CSVEGGNRGNTEAFF.

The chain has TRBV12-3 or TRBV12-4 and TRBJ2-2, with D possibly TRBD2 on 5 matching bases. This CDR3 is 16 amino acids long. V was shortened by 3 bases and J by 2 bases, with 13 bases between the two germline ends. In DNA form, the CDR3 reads TGTGCCAGCAGTTTCGGGATGGCGGAAAACACCGGGGAGCTGTTTTTT. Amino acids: CASSFGMAENTGELFF.

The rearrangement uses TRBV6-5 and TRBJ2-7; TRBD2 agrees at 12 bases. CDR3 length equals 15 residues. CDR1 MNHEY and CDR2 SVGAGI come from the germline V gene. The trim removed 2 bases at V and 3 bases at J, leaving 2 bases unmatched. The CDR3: CASSYTGLAGYEQYF. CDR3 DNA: TGTGCCAGCAGTTACACGGGACTAGCGGGCTACGAGCAGTACTTC.